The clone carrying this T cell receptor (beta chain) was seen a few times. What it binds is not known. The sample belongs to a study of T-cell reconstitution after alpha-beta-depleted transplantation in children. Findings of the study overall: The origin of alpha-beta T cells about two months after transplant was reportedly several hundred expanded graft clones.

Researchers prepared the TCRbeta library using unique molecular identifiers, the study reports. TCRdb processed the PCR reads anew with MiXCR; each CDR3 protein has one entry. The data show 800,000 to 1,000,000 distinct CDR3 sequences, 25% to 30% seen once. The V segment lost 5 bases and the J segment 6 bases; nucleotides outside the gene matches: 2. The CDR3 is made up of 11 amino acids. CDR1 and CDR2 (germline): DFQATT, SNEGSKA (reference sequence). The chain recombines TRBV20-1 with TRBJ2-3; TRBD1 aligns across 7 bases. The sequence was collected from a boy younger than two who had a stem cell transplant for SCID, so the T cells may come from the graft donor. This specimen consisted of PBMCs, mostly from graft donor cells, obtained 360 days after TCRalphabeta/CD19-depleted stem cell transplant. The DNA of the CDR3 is TGCAGTGCTTTACAGGGGGATACGCAGTATTTT. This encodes CSALQGDTQYF.